This T cell receptor beta chain was observed in a study of T cell changes during pregnancy in multiple sclerosis. Using immunoSEQ multiplex PCR, the repertoire was profiled, and TCRdb retains in-frame clones only, with some absent. The sample has approximately 41,000 clones, around 90% seen once. Germline lookup yields CDR1 MGHDK and CDR2 SYGVNS. With 6 bases clipped from V and 2 bases from J, the junction kept 4 bases outside the gene matches. The length of the CDR3 is 14 residues. This clone has only one observation. This chain uses TRBV25-1 with TRBJ2-5, with 9 bases lining up with TRBD2. This material consisted of CD4+ T cells from peripheral blood mononuclear cells, taken in the second trimester of pregnancy. The receptor was isolated from a female donor with multiple sclerosis, enrolled in a pregnancy study. CDR3 nucleotide sequence: TGTGCCAGCAGCAGAGCGGGAGGTCAAGAGACCCAGTACTTC. Amino acids: CASSRAGGQETQYF.